The sequence of this TCR beta chain was determined in a study of T-cell reconstitution after alpha-beta-depleted transplantation in children. Study-level findings and limits: Hyperexpanded clones declined; after one year, newly produced T cells mostly supplied diversity. Some patients' high day-60 TCRbeta diversity was attributed to recipient cells surviving conditioning. Several hundred graft clones that had expanded were reportedly the source of alpha-beta T cells about two months after transplant.

The TCRbeta library was prepared with unique molecular identifiers. One entry per CDR3 protein, called by TCRdb with MiXCR from the PCR reads. This table has under 400,000 distinct CDR3 sequences, 20% to 30% appearing once. Worth noting for this clonotype: The antigen remains undetermined.

The V end lost 4 bases, the J end lost 0 bases, and 12 bases lay between the germline ends. The CDR3 extends over 15 amino acids. Germline assignment: CDR1 SGHRS and CDR2 YFSETQ. The J gene is TRBJ2-3, the V gene TRBV5-1; D remains unclear. The receptor was derived from a male patient younger than 18 who had a stem cell transplant for acute lymphoblastic leukemia, so the T cells may come from the graft donor. Here the sequenced sample was PBMCs, mostly from graft donor cells, taken 180 days after TCRalphabeta/CD19-depleted stem cell transplant. The CDR3 protein is CASSGPTPSTDTQYF. In nucleotides, the CDR3 is TGCGCCAGCAGCGGGCCGACTCCCAGCACAGATACGCAGTATTTT.